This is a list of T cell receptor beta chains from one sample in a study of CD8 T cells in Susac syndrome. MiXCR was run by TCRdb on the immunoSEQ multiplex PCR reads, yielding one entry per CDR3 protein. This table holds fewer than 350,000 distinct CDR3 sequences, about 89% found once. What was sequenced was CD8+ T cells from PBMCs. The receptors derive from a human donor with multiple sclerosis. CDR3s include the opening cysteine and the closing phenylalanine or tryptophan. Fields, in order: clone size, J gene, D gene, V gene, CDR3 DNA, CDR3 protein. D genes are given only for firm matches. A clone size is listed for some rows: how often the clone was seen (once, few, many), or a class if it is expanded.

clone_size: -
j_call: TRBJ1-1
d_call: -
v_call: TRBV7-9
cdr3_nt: TGTGCCAGCAGCCGGACAGAATTGAACACTGAAGCTTTCTTT
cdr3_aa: CASSRTELNTEAFF

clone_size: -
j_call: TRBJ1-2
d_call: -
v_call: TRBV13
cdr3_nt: TGTGCCAGCAGTTTCGGGAGGGCGGGAGATGGCTACACCTTC
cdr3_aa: CASSFGRAGDGYTF

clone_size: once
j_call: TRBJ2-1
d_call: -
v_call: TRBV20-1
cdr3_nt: TGCAGTGCTAGGGTCGTTAATGAGCAGTTCTTC
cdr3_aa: CSARVVNEQFF

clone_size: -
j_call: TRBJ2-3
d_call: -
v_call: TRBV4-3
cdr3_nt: TGCGCCAGCAGCCAAGATGGGACTGGCACAGATACGCAGTATTTT
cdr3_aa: CASSQDGTGTDTQYF

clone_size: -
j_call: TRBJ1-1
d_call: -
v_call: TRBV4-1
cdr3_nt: TGCGCCAGCAGCCAAGATTGGCAGGGGAACAATGAAGCTTTCTTT
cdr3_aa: CASSQDWQGNNEAFF

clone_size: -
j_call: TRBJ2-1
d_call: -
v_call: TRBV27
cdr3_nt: TGTGCCAGCCGCGAGGTAAACAATGAGCAGTTCTTC
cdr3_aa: CASREVNNEQFF

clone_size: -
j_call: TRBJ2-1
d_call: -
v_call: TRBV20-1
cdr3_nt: TGCAGTCGCTTAGACAGGTACAATGAGCAGTTCTTC
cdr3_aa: CSRLDRYNEQFF

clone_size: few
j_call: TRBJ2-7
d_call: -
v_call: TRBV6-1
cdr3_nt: TGTGCCAGCAGTGAAAGGCAGTCGTACGAGCAGTACTTC
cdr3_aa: CASSERQSYEQYF

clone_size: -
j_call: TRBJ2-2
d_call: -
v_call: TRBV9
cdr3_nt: TGTGCCAGCAGCGTAGGAGGGGGGACGACCGGGGAGCTGTTTTTT
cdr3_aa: CASSVGGGTTGELFF

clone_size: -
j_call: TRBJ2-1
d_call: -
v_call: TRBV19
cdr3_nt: TGTGCCAGTAGTATCGGACTCCGCAATGAGCAGTTCTTC
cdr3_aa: CASSIGLRNEQFF

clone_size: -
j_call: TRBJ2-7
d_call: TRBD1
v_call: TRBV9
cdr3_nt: TGTGCCAGCAGCGCGACAGGGCGCGCCTCCTCCGAGCAGTACTTC
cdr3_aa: CASSATGRASSEQYF

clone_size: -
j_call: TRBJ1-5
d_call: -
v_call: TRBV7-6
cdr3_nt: TGTGCCAGCAGCCCGGGGCGGGGGAATCAGCCCCAGCATTTT
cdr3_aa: CASSPGRGNQPQHF

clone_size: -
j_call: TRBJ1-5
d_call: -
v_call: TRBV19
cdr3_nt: TGTGCCAGTAGTATAGTAGGGTTCCAGCCCCAGCATTTT
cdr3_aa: CASSIVGFQPQHF

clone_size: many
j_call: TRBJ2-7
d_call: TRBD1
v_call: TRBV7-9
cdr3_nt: TGTGCCAGCAGCATCCAGGGGGCGTTCCACGAGCAGTACTTC
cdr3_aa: CASSIQGAFHEQYF

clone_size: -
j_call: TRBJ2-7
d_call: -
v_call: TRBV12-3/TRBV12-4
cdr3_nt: TGTGCCAGCACCATCGAGGCCGTCAGCTCCTACGAGCAGTACTTC
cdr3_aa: CASTIEAVSSYEQYF

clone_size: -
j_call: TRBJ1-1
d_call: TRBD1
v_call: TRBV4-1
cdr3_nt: TGCGCCAGCAGCCAAGGACAGGGGTCGTACACTGAAGCTTTCTTT
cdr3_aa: CASSQGQGSYTEAFF

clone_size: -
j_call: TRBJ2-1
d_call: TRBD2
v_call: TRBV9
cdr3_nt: TGTGCCAGCAGCGACGGGACTAACTACAATGAGCAGTTCTTC
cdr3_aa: CASSDGTNYNEQFF

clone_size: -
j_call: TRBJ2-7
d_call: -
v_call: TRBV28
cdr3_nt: TGTGCCAGCAGTACCTACAGGGGGGGCGAGCAGTACTTC
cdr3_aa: CASSTYRGGEQYF

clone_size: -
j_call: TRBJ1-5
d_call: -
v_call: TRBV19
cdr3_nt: TGTGCCAGTCGGACGGGATACAATCAGCCCCAGCATTTT
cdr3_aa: CASRTGYNQPQHF

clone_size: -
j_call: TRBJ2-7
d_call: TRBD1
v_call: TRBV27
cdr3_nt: TGTGCCAGCAACCCACAGGGGGCAACCTACGAGCAGTACTTC
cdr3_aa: CASNPQGATYEQYF

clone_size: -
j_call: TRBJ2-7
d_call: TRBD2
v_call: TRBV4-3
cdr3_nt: TGCGCCAGCAGCCAAGATTGGGGAGGGCCTTCAGTGGACGAGCAGTACTTC
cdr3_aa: CASSQDWGGPSVDEQYF

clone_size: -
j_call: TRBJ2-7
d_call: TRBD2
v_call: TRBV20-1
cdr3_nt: TGCAGTGTTAGTACACCCGGGACTAGCGGGAGTAACGAGCAGTACTTC
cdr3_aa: CSVSTPGTSGSNEQYF

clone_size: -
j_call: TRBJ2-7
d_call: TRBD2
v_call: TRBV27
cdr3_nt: TGTGCCAGCGCGGCTAGCGGGAGCTTCTACGAGCAGTACTTC
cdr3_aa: CASAASGSFYEQYF

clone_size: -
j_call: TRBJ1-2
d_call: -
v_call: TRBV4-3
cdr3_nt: TGCGCCAGCAGCCAAGGGATCCAGAGGGGCGGCCTCAGCCCAGGTACCTATGGCTACACCTTC
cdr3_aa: CASSQGIQRGGLSPGTYGYTF

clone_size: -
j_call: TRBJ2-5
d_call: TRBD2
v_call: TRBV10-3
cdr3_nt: TGTGCCATCAGCCCCACGGGGAGCGGGGGGGTAGAGACCCAGTACTTC
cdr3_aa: CAISPTGSGGVETQYF

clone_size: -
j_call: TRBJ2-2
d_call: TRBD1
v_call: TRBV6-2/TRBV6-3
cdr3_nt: TGTGCCAGCCGGGGGACAGGGGACACCGGGGAGCTGTTTTTT
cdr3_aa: CASRGTGDTGELFF

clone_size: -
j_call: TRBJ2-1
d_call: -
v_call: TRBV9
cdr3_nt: TGTGCCAGCAGCGCTCCTAGGTACAATGAGCAGTTCTTC
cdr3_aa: CASSAPRYNEQFF

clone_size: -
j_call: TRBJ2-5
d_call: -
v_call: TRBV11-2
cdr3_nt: TGTGCCAGCAGCTTAGAGGACTCATTAGGGAGGACCCAGTACTTC
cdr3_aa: CASSLEDSLGRTQYF

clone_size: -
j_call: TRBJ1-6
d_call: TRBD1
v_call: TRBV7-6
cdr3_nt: TGTGCCAGCAGCGAAACAGGGGGCCGGGGTTCACCCCTCCACTTT
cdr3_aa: CASSETGGRGSPLHF